Sequencing of this T cell receptor beta chain was carried out in a study of cytomegalovirus exposure and HLA in healthy donors. Findings and limits, study-wide: The authors assumed roughly uniform sequencing depth across donors for presence/absence analyses.

The study ran its PCR with 60 Vbeta and 13 Jbeta primers. The data were produced by immunoSEQ multiplex PCR, yet TCRdb's version contains in-frame clones alone and is incomplete. Of under 110,000 clones in the sample, about 75% were seen once. Concerning this clone: Its antigen is currently unknown.

This CDR3 comprises 16 residues. Deletions cut 3 bases from V and 1 base from J, with 13 bases between. CDR1 MNHNS and CDR2 SASEGT come from the germline V gene. The V gene is TRBV6-1, the J gene TRBJ1-3; maybe TRBD1 (5 bases). Sequenced: PBMCs. This TCR was sampled from a male donor in good health and CMV-seropositive. CDR3 loop: CASSDVQGFSGNTIYF. The CDR3 coding sequence is TGTGCCAGCAGTGATGTCCAGGGCTTTTCTGGAAACACCATATATTTT.